The entry below gives a single TCR beta chain sequence along with its context. Antigen unknown. Germline V gives CDR1 MGHDK, CDR2 SYGVNS. This CDR3 spans 14 amino acids. The V segment lost 8 bases and the J segment 2 bases; nucleotides outside the gene matches: 8. This table comes from immunoSEQ multiplex PCR, and its TCRdb copy is limited to in-frame clones, with some not included. Of fewer than 25,000 clones in the sample, approximately 90% were seen once. The sample comes from a study of T cells in localized non-small cell lung cancer. Study-level results: Measurement of T cell clonality placed uninvolved adjacent lung highest, above the level in tumor. Longer overall survival was seen with higher T cell density measured in blood. Of the top 100 tumor clones, median about 53 were in adjacent lung, approximately 29 among its top 100.

Sequenced material: peripheral blood, taken before any cancer treatment. The rearrangement links TRBV25-1 to TRBJ2-5, with 7 bases fitting TRBD1. This sequence originates from a woman aged 40 to 75 with stage I lung adenocarcinoma. The CDR3 loop reads CASYSTGVQETQYF. In nucleotides, the CDR3 is TGTGCCAGCTATTCTACAGGGGTTCAAGAGACCCAGTACTTC. Filled out from reference TRBV25-1 and TRBJ2-5, the complete variable domain reads EADIYQTPRYLVIGTGKKITLECSQTMGHDKMYWYQQDPGMELHLIHYSYGVNSTEKGDLSSESTVSRIRTEHFPLTLESARPSHTSQYLCASYSTGVQETQYFGPGTRLLVL.